The clone carrying this TCR beta chain was observed a handful of times. The record originates from a study of CD8 T cells in Susac syndrome. As judged by recently defined diagnostic criteria, patients with Susac syndrome had definite or probable disease. The J segment lost 1 base and the V segment lost 6 bases, leaving 7 bases of the junction unmatched. Germline V CDR1 and CDR2: LNHDA, SQIVND (reference sequence). The CDR3 has 15 amino acids. Random hexamers served to reverse transcribe roughly 0.45 to 1 ug RNA. One entry per CDR3 protein, called by TCRdb with MiXCR from the immunoSEQ multiplex PCR reads. Of approximately 120,000 distinct CDR3 sequences in the sample, just under 95% are singletons; the top ten hold around 0.2%.

Specimen: CD8+ T cells from PBMCs. J is TRBJ2-5 and V is TRBV19; TRBD2 matches at 8 bases. This receptor was identified in a human donor with Susac syndrome. The CDR3 bases are TGTGCCAGTAGCCGAGGCCTAGCGGGCCAAGAGACCCAGTACTTC. Residues: CASSRGLAGQETQYF.